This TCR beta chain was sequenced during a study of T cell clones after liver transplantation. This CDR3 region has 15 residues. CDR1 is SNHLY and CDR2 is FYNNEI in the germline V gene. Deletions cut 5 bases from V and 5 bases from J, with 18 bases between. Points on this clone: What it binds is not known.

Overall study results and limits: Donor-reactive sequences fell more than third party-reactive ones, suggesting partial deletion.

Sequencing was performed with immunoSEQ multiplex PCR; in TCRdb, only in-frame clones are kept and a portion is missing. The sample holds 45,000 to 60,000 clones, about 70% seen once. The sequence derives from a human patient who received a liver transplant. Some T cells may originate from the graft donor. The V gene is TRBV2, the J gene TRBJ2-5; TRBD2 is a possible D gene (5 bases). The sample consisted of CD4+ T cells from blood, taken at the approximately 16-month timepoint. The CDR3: CASSSAGERGETQYF. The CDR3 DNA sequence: TGTGCCAGCAGTTCCGCCGGGGAGCGAGGCGAGACCCAGTACTTC.